The 25 T cell receptor beta chains presented below share a single source sample, sequenced in a study of T cell repertoires in cytomegalovirus infection. One entry per CDR3 protein, called by TCRdb with MiXCR from the reads. Seen here are hundreds of thousands of distinct CDR3 sequences, 15% to 20% observed once, and the top ten hold about 10%. Specimen: PBMCs. These receptor sequences come from a human donor in good health (CMV status not recorded). Some clones in this sample may be carry-over from other donors' samples.

This clonotype was recorded a few times. V gene TRBV19 combines with J gene TRBJ2-1; 10 nucleotides match TRBD2. Germline CDR1 and CDR2: LNHDA and SQIVND (reference sequence). The CDR3 is 15 residues long. The V segment lost 6 bases and the J segment 6 bases; nucleotides outside the gene matches: 8. The CDR3 DNA is TGTGCCAGTAGGGAAGCGGGAGGGCCCCGCAATGAGCAGTTCTTC. Translation: CASREAGGPRNEQFF.

This clonotype was seen a few times. The CDR3 DNA reads as TGTGCCAGCAGTGAAGCTAAGGGACTATTTCTCGAGCAGTACTTC. It specifies CASSEAKGLFLEQYF. The chain employs TRBV6-1 and TRBJ2-7, with 7 bases matching TRBD2. Per the germline V gene, CDR1 is MNHNS and CDR2 is SASEGT. The CDR3 extends over 15 amino acids. The junction had 8 bases not matched to a gene; V was cut back by 0 bases and J by 6 bases.

There are a few counts of this clonotype. The CDR3 loop is CASSPNRVSGEQYF. DNA of the CDR3: TGTGCCAGCAGCCCAAACAGGGTCTCGGGAGAGCAGTACTTC. The rearrangement joins TRBV6-2 or TRBV6-3 to TRBJ2-7; D is possibly TRBD1 (6 bases). The CDR3 sequence is 14 residues long. Germline CDR1 is MNHEY and CDR2 is SVGEGT. Trimming took off 6 bases at V and 7 bases at J, with 19 bases between the two ends.

This clonotype has more than one count but fewer than ten. The genes are TRBV12-3 or TRBV12-4 and TRBJ2-6, with no clear D. CDR3 size: 13 residues. V lost 7 bases, J lost 12 bases, and 16 bases lay in between. The CDR3 region is CASTEVGLTVLTF. The CDR3 bases are TGTGCCAGCACCGAAGTGGGCCTCACCGTCCTGACTTTC.

This clonotype was picked up many times. The J gene is TRBJ1-3, the V gene TRBV7-2, with no clear D. This CDR3 has 16 residues. Germline CDR1 is SGHTA and CDR2 is FQGNSA. V was shortened by 5 bases and J by 0 bases, with 14 bases between the two germline ends. This CDR3 is CASSPVLGYSGNTIYF. CDR3 sequence (DNA): TGTGCCAGCAGCCCCGTCCTGGGCTACTCTGGAAACACCATATATTTT.

A few counts support this clonotype. V is TRBV20-1 and J is TRBJ2-6; a possible D gene is TRBD2 (6 bases). CDR1 DFQATT and CDR2 SNEGSKA come from the germline V gene (reference sequence). The CDR3 covers 14 residues. Trimming removed 3 bases from V and 2 bases from J, with 8 bases in between. CDR3 amino acids: CSASSGAGANVLTF. The CDR3 DNA reads TGCAGTGCTAGTTCGGGGGCTGGGGCCAACGTCCTGACTTTC.

The V gene is TRBV7-9, the J gene TRBJ1-1; 7 nucleotides line up with TRBD1. Trimming removed 3 bases from V and 5 bases from J; junction bases left unmatched: 18. Germline V gives CDR1 SEHNR, CDR2 FQNEAQ (reference sequence). CDR3 length: 18 residues. CDR3 protein: CASSFFGAAPTGWTEAFF. DNA for the CDR3: TGTGCCAGCAGCTTTTTTGGGGCCGCCCCGACAGGGTGGACTGAAGCTTTCTTT. Full variable domain (missing parts from reference TRBV7-9 and TRBJ1-1): DTGVSQNPRHKITKRGQNVTFRCDPISEHNRLYWYRQTLGQGPEFLTYFQNEAQLEKSRLLSDRFSAERPKGSFSTLEIQRTEQGDSAMYLCASSFFGAAPTGWTEAFFGQGTRLTVV.

This clonotype was recorded at least ten times. The chain links TRBV7-8 to TRBJ2-7; the match to TRBD2 covers 12 bases. The CDR3 has 18 residues. The V segment lost 1 base and the J segment 0 bases; nucleotides outside the gene matches: 7. Germline CDR1 is SGHVS and CDR2 is FQNEAQ. The CDR3 loop reads CASSLVTSGGHSSYEQYF. The CDR3 DNA reads as TGTGCCAGCAGCTTAGTGACTAGCGGGGGCCATAGCTCCTACGAGCAGTACTTC.

This clonotype was seen only a few times. The chain joins TRBV7-2 to TRBJ1-4; 7 bases line up with TRBD1. The CDR3 has 13 residues. Germline V lookup: CDR1 SGHTA, CDR2 FQGNSA. The V and J ends lost 5 bases and 8 bases, in that order; junction bases with no gene match: 5. CDR3 protein: CASSRQGTEKLFF. CDR3 DNA: TGTGCCAGCAGCCGACAGGGAACGGAAAAACTGTTTTTT. The entire variable domain, with the rest obtained from reference TRBV7-2 and TRBJ1-4, is as follows: GAGVSQSPSNKVTEKGKDVELRCDPISGHTALYWYRQSLGQGLEFLIYFQGNSAPDKSGLPSDRFSAERTGGSVSTLTIQRTQQEDSAVYLCASSRQGTEKLFFGSGTQLSVL.

At least ten counts were recorded for this clonotype. The chain employs TRBV7-2 and TRBJ1-2; D possibly corresponds to TRBD1 (5 bases). Germline CDR1 and CDR2: SGHTA and FQGNSA. Trimming cost V 3 bases and J 3 bases, with 11 bases left between them. The CDR3 totals 14 residues. In DNA, the CDR3 is TGTGCCAGCAGCTTCTCGCGGGGCTACTATGGCTACACCTTC. Encoded protein: CASSFSRGYYGYTF.

With regard to this clonotype: A clone one base away is much larger, so this may be a read error. The gene calls are TRBV12-3 or TRBV12-4 and TRBJ2-3; D gene ambiguous. Trimming removed 7 bases at V and 2 bases at J, with 7 bases between. The CDR3 contains 12 residues. The CDR3, as DNA: TGTGCCAGCAAGGCTGACACAGATACGCAGTATTTT. Encoded protein: CASKADTDTQYF.

The gene calls are TRBV19 and TRBJ1-2; D unclear. The CDR3 length is 13 residues. V was shortened by 8 bases and J by 3 bases, with 13 bases between the two germline ends. Germline V CDR1 and CDR2: LNHDA, SQIVND (reference sequence). In DNA form, the CDR3 reads TGTGCCAGTTCGCAGGCGGTGGACTATGGCTACACCTTC. Encoded protein: CASSQAVDYGYTF. Full variable domain (outside the CDR3, taken from reference TRBV19 and TRBJ1-2): DGGITQSPKYLFRKEGQNVTLSCEQNLNHDAMYWYRQDPGQGLRLIYYSQIVNDFQKGDIAEGYSVSREKKESFPLTVTSAQKNPTAFYLCASSQAVDYGYTFGSGTRLTVV.

The sample holds a few counts of this clonotype. The V and J genes are TRBV7-8 and TRBJ2-1; D remains ambiguous. V lost 4 bases and J lost 4, with 20 bases in between. In germline, CDR1 is SGHVS, CDR2 FQNEAQ. The CDR3 spans 17 residues. CDR3: CASSSRPGFSGYNEQFF. The CDR3 DNA follows: TGTGCCAGCAGCTCGCGGCCGGGCTTCTCTGGATACAATGAGCAGTTCTTC.

The chain is built from TRBV30 and TRBJ1-2; tentative D call: TRBD1 (5 bases). Germline CDR1 GTSNPN, CDR2 SVGIG (reference sequence). V was cut by 1 base and J by 7 bases, with 10 bases left in between. The CDR3 consists of 12 residues. The CDR3, as DNA: TGTGCCTGGAGTGAGGCTGGGGGTGGCTACACCTTC. Encoded protein: CAWSEAGGGYTF. The variable domain in full, completed from reference TRBV30 and TRBJ1-2, reads SQTIHQWPATLVQPVGSPLSLECTVEGTSNPNLYWYRQAAGRGLQLLFYSVGIGQISSEVPQNLSASRPQDRQFILSSKKLLLSDSGFYLCAWSEAGGGYTFGSGTRLTVV.

This clonotype was seen a few times. This chain links TRBV5-1 with TRBJ2-3, with 7 bases aligning to TRBD2. Germline CDR1 reads SGHRS; CDR2 reads YFSETQ. This CDR3 region has 15 residues. The V and J ends lost 4 bases and 0 bases, in that order; junction bases with no gene match: 5. The CDR3 DNA is TGCGCCAGCAGCACCTCAGCGGGAAGCACAGATACGCAGTATTTT. This translates into CASSTSAGSTDTQYF.

V usage is TRBV29-1 and J usage is TRBJ2-1, with 7 positions matching TRBD2. The germline gives CDR1 SQVTM, CDR2 ANQGSEA. The J segment lost 12 bases and the V segment lost 3 bases, leaving 11 bases of the junction unmatched. This CDR3 has 13 amino acids. The CDR3 DNA reads as TGCAGCGTTGAGGGGGGGGTTGGGGGAGCGCAGTTCTTC. Translation: CSVEGGVGGAQFF.

Here the CDR3 reads CSVVDIAYEQYF. CDR3 nucleotides: TGCAGCGTTGTCGACATAGCCTACGAGCAGTACTTC. The chain employs TRBV29-1 and TRBJ2-7, with D unresolved. Per germline, CDR1 SQVTM and CDR2 ANQGSEA. The CDR3 loop spans 12 amino acids. V shed 4 bases and J shed 2 bases, with 9 bases lying between them.

This clonotype was picked up a small number of times. This chain links TRBV6-1 with TRBJ2-2, with 8 positions matching TRBD1. V shed 7 bases, J shed 1 base, and the junction held 2 bases outside the gene matches. In germline, CDR1 is MNHNS, CDR2 SASEGT. The CDR3 covers 14 residues. CDR3 protein: CASTGQGNTGELFF. The CDR3 DNA is TGTGCCAGCACTGGACAGGGGAACACCGGGGAGCTGTTTTTT.

This clonotype was detected many times. V gene TRBV12-3 or TRBV12-4 combines with J gene TRBJ1-5, with a possible D match to TRBD1 (5 bases). The CDR3 extends over 15 amino acids. Trimming removed 6 bases at V and 3 bases at J, with 15 bases between. CDR3 nucleotides: TGTGCCAGCAGCCGTTATGACAGAGACAATCAGCCCCAGCATTTT. As protein: CASSRYDRDNQPQHF.

The chain carries TRBV20-1 and TRBJ1-2; no clear D. Trimming shortened V by 0 bases and J by 6 bases, and 23 bases separated the two germline ends. This CDR3 has 17 amino acids. Germline CDR1 reads DFQATT; CDR2 reads SNEGSKA (reference sequence). The CDR3 DNA reads TGCAGTGCTAGAGACCTCCGTATGGGATCTCGTGGGGATGGCTACACCTTC. Protein: CSARDLRMGSRGDGYTF.

Only a few counts were recorded for this clonotype. The V and J genes are TRBV2 and TRBJ2-5; possible D gene TRBD1, 7 bases. Germline assignment: CDR1 SNHLY and CDR2 FYNNEI. Trimming stripped 6 bases from V and 1 base from J, with 9 bases between. This CDR3 has 13 amino acids. CDR3 loop: CASREGAQETQYF. The CDR3 nucleotides read TGTGCCAGCAGGGAGGGGGCCCAAGAGACCCAGTACTTC.

The sample holds a few counts of this clonotype. The chain couples TRBV5-1 to TRBJ1-4, with D unresolved. The germline V gene has CDR1 SGHRS and CDR2 YFSETQ. This CDR3 region has 13 residues. V was pared by 0 bases and J by 6 bases, with 6 bases between. CDR3 DNA sequence: TGCGCCAGCAGCTTGGCCACAGATGAAAAACTGTTTTTT. Translation gives CASSLATDEKLFF.

This clonotype has ten or more counts. For the CDR3, the DNA is TGTGCCAGCAGCTTAGCCGGGACAGGGGGTTCTGAAGCTTTCTTT. It is translated as CASSLAGTGGSEAFF. V usage is TRBV7-8 and J usage is TRBJ1-1; 11 nucleotides match TRBD1. The germline V gene encodes CDR1 SGHVS and CDR2 FQNEAQ. The CDR3 has 15 residues. V dropped 0 bases and J dropped 6; count of bases not matched to a gene: 3.

Many counts were recorded for this clonotype. The chain uses TRBV11-2 and TRBJ2-7; D is undetermined. The CDR3 has 14 residues. Trimming stripped 0 bases from V and 1 base from J, with 7 bases between. Germline CDR1 reads SGHAT; CDR2 reads FQNNGV. Here the CDR3 DNA reads TGTGCCAGCAGCTTAGATCCACTTTCCTACGAGCAGTACTTC. It is translated as CASSLDPLSYEQYF.

The chain couples TRBV6-5 to TRBJ2-7; 9 bases agree with TRBD2. The CDR3 runs 15 residues. Germline values: CDR1 MNHEY, CDR2 SVGAGI. The trim removed 2 bases at V and 1 base at J, leaving 3 bases unmatched. CDR3 sequence reads: CASSYTSGRSYEQYF. Here the CDR3 DNA reads TGTGCCAGCAGTTACACTAGCGGGCGGTCCTACGAGCAGTACTTC.